A single sample gave rise to the 27 T cell receptor beta chains below, sequenced in a study of T cells after yellow fever vaccination. MiXCR, applied by TCRdb to the 5' RACE reads, yields one record per CDR3 protein. This table has some 550,000 distinct CDR3 sequences, roughly a fifth appearing once. Here the sequenced sample was PBMCs, taken 15 days after the yellow fever booster vaccination. Source of these receptors: a man in his thirties or forties who received the YFV17D yellow fever vaccine.

This clonotype was counted only a few times. The rearrangement links TRBV5-1 to TRBJ2-5; TRBD1 matches 7 bases. CDR3 size: 16 residues. V gave up 4 bases and J gave up 0 bases; unmatched junction bases: 9. Per the germline V gene, CDR1 is SGHRS and CDR2 is YFSETQ. The CDR3 loop is CASSGRQGGYQETQYF. The CDR3 bases are TGCGCCAGCAGCGGAAGACAGGGCGGATACCAAGAGACCCAGTACTTC.

The chain couples TRBV12-3 or TRBV12-4 to TRBJ1-1; 9 bases line up with TRBD1. After removal of 6 bases from V and 9 bases from J, the junction contained 5 bases not matched to a gene. This CDR3 spans 12 amino acids. The CDR3 nucleotides are TGTGCCAGCAGATACGGACAGGGGCAAGCTTTCTTT. It yields the protein CASRYGQGQAFF.

This chain joins TRBV23-1 and TRBJ2-5, with a possible D match to TRBD1 (6 bases). TRBV23-1 is labeled an ORF, and its function is uncertain. V was clipped by 1 base and J by 7 bases, with 22 bases between them. The CDR3 extends over 17 amino acids. Here the CDR3 reads CASSQWRQGIREGTQYF. The CDR3 nucleotides are TGCGCCAGCAGTCAATGGAGGCAGGGGATAAGAGAAGGGACCCAGTACTTC.

The chain links TRBV11-2 to TRBJ1-2; D perhaps matches TRBD1 (6 bases). The CDR3 is made up of 15 amino acids. Germline V gene lookup returns CDR1 SGHAT and CDR2 FQNNGV. Deletions cut 5 bases from V and 1 base from J, with 14 bases between. CDR3 sequence reads: CASSTQGYSNYGYTF. The CDR3 DNA reads TGTGCCAGCAGCACTCAGGGGTACAGTAACTATGGCTACACCTTC.

This clonotype was seen a handful of times. The chain is built from TRBV5-1 and TRBJ2-3; D is uncertain. The CDR3 runs to 16 residues. V was cut by 5 bases and J by 3 bases, with 19 bases left in between. CDR1 and CDR2 (germline): SGHRS, YFSETQ. Written as DNA, the CDR3 is TGCGCCAGCAGTATCGGCTTAGTCGTTGTGACAGATACGCAGTATTTT. This translates into CASSIGLVVVTDTQYF.

A few counts support this clonotype. The V call is TRBV7-2, the J call TRBJ1-2; 9 positions match TRBD1. V dropped 6 bases and J dropped 4; count of bases not matched to a gene: 9. There are 15 residues in the CDR3. CDR1 and CDR2 (germline): SGHTA, FQGNSA. The CDR3 DNA reads TGTGCCAGCAGTCAGGCCGGGACAGGGCCCTATGGCTACACCTTC. Residues: CASSQAGTGPYGYTF.

This sequence joins TRBV28 and TRBJ2-7; D is undetermined. Per germline, CDR1 MDHEN and CDR2 SYDVKM. V was pared by 6 bases and J by 6 bases, with 15 bases between. The CDR3 is made up of 13 amino acids. DNA for the CDR3: TGTGCCAGCAGGGTGAACGGAAGACTCGAGCAGTACTTC. Protein: CASRVNGRLEQYF.

This clonotype showed up just a few times. This sequence joins TRBV6-1 and TRBJ2-3, with TRBD2 as a possible D gene (5 bases). Germline assignment: CDR1 MNHNS and CDR2 SASEGT. This CDR3 is built from 14 residues. Trimming removed 7 bases from V and 3 bases from J, with 14 bases in between. The CDR3 nucleotides are TGTGCCAGCACCTCGCCAGCGGTAACAGATACGCAGTATTTT. Amino acids: CASTSPAVTDTQYF.

The rearrangement uses TRBV5-4 and TRBJ2-3; 9 bases map to TRBD1. V gave up 3 bases and J gave up 6 bases; unmatched junction bases: 11. The V gene's germline CDR1 is SGHNT and CDR2 YYREEE (reference sequence). The CDR3 spans 16 residues. CDR3 DNA sequence: TGTGCCAGCAGCTCGGCGACAGGGGGTATGGGGGATACGCAGTATTTT. It codes for CASSSATGGMGDTQYF.

Only a few counts were recorded for this clonotype. The chain couples TRBV30 to TRBJ2-6; D is unresolved. Trimming shortened V by 3 bases and J by 0 bases, and 9 bases separated the two germline ends. CDR1 and CDR2 from the germline V gene are GTSNPN and SVGIG (reference sequence). The CDR3 covers 15 residues. The CDR3 here is CAWSFQPSGANVLTF. CDR3 in DNA: TGTGCCTGGAGCTTTCAACCCTCTGGGGCCAACGTCCTGACTTTC.

The chain links TRBV4-3 to TRBJ2-1, with 12 bases identical to TRBD1. The length of the CDR3 is 15 residues. V was pared by 5 bases and J by 10 bases, with 9 bases of the junction left unmatched. The germline V gene has CDR1 LGHNA and CDR2 YSLEER. The CDR3 protein is CASSSRDRGPGEQFF. CDR3 bases: TGCGCCAGCAGCTCCCGGGACAGGGGGCCGGGGGAGCAGTTCTTC.

The V call is TRBV20-1, the J call TRBJ1-2; D not certain. This CDR3 contains 14 residues. V lost 3 bases to trimming and J lost 4 bases, with 15 bases between them. The V gene's germline CDR1 is DFQATT and CDR2 SNEGSKA (reference sequence). The DNA for the CDR3 is TGCAGTGCTAGTGTGCAGTCTAGATTCTATGGCTACACCTTC. Amino acids: CSASVQSRFYGYTF.

This sequence joins TRBV20-1 and TRBJ2-1; 13 bases agree with TRBD2. Germline V gives CDR1 DFQATT, CDR2 SNEGSKA (reference sequence). The CDR3 spans 14 residues. After removal of 4 bases from V and 7 bases from J, the junction contained 4 bases not matched to a gene. CDR3: CSATKTSGRNEQFF. The DNA of the CDR3 is TGCAGTGCTACGAAGACTAGCGGGAGGAATGAGCAGTTCTTC.

The chain carries TRBV7-9 and TRBJ2-1; TRBD2 might be the D (6 bases). Germline V gene data show CDR1 as SEHNR and CDR2 as FQNEAQ (reference sequence). CDR3 length equals 16 residues. V shed 0 bases and J shed 2 bases, with 11 bases lying between them. In nucleotides, the CDR3 is TGTGCCAGCAGCTTAGCGCAGGGCGGGGCCTACAATGAGCAGTTCTTC. It encodes CASSLAQGGAYNEQFF.

J is TRBJ2-3 and V is TRBV5-1; D is uncertain. CDR1 is SGHRS, CDR2 YFSETQ, per germline. With 4 bases removed from V and 1 base from J, the gap between germline ends came to 10 bases. The CDR3 extends over 14 amino acids. CDR3 coding DNA: TGCGCCAGCAGCAAAGGATCCCGCACAGATACGCAGTATTTT. Translated: CASSKGSRTDTQYF.

The V gene is TRBV11-1, the J gene TRBJ2-2; 10 nucleotides line up with TRBD2. The germline gives CDR1 SGHAT, CDR2 FQDESV (reference sequence). The CDR3 extends over 18 amino acids. V gave up 5 bases and J gave up 5 bases; unmatched junction bases: 14. CDR3 coding DNA: TGTGCCAGCAGCCGTCACTACTCTAGCGGGAGTTTTACCGGGGAGCTGTTTTTT. This codes for CASSRHYSSGSFTGELFF.

This clonotype occurred a few times. This chain connects TRBV3-1 to TRBJ1-2, with 8 bases lining up with TRBD1. There are 14 residues in the CDR3. Per the germline V gene, CDR1 is LGHDT and CDR2 is YNNKEL (reference sequence). With 3 bases clipped from V and 4 bases from J, the junction kept 4 bases outside the gene matches. The CDR3 DNA reads as TGTGCCAGCAGCCAGGCAGGGGGCGGCTATGGCTACACCTTC. This sequence encodes CASSQAGGGYGYTF.

The V call is TRBV5-1, the J call TRBJ1-1; D may be TRBD1 (5 bases). V was cut by 4 bases and J by 0 bases, with 10 bases left in between. The CDR3 loop spans 14 amino acids. Germline loops: CDR1 SGHRS, CDR2 YFSETQ. The CDR3 nucleotides are TGCGCCAGCAGCATTGACAGCTTGAACACTGAAGCTTTCTTT. Amino acids: CASSIDSLNTEAFF.

This chain uses TRBV24-1 with TRBJ2-7; D remains unclear. V was trimmed by 5 bases and J by 1 base, leaving 20 bases between them. This CDR3 is built from 17 residues. CDR1 and CDR2 from the germline V gene are KGHDR and SFDVKD. CDR3 sequence (DNA): TGTGCCACCAGTGGAACACCGGGCCCAAAGGGTTCCTACGAGCAGTACTTC. Protein sequence: CATSGTPGPKGSYEQYF.

This clonotype turned up a few times. The chain couples TRBV6-1 to TRBJ1-5; D might be TRBD1 (6 bases). Germline V gives CDR1 MNHNS, CDR2 SASEGT. Trimming took 6 bases from V and 0 from J, leaving 12 bases between them. This CDR3 region has 15 residues. The CDR3 spells CASSPRDISNQPQHF. The CDR3 nucleotides are TGTGCCAGCAGCCCTAGGGACATTAGCAATCAGCCCCAGCATTTT.

The V gene is TRBV7-9, the J gene TRBJ2-7; TRBD2 matches at 8 bases. The germline V gene encodes CDR1 SEHNR and CDR2 FQNEAQ (reference sequence). There are 15 residues in the CDR3. V lost 0 bases to trimming and J lost 6 bases; unmatched junction nucleotides: 7. The CDR3 region has the DNA TGTGCCAGCAGCTTAGCAACAGGACTAGCCGGCGAGCAGTACTTC. Its protein is CASSLATGLAGEQYF.

There are a few counts of this clonotype. The chain couples TRBV14 to TRBJ2-2; D perhaps matches TRBD1 (6 bases). The CDR3 loop spans 13 amino acids. CDR1 is SGHDN and CDR2 is FVKESK in the germline V gene. Trimming removed 6 bases from V and 4 bases from J, with 9 bases in between. The CDR3 DNA sequence: TGTGCCAGCAGTCGACAGGCCACCGGGGAGCTGTTTTTT. It is translated as CASSRQATGELFF.

The genes are TRBV6-2 or TRBV6-3 and TRBJ2-3, with D possibly TRBD1 on 6 matching bases. Trimming took 8 bases from V and 3 from J, leaving 18 bases between them. CDR1 and CDR2 (germline): MNHEY, SVGEGT. This CDR3 comprises 15 residues. The CDR3 reads CASGKPGAPTDTQYF. CDR3 coding DNA: TGTGCCAGCGGAAAACCAGGGGCGCCGACAGATACGCAGTATTTT.

In this sample, this clonotype turned up many times. The CDR3 bases are TGTGCCATCAGTGAGTCGAACCTAAATGAGCAGTTCTTC. This translates into CAISESNLNEQFF. This chain links TRBV10-3 with TRBJ2-1; D not resolved. V was clipped by 0 bases and J by 7 bases, with 7 bases between them. The CDR3 runs 13 residues. CDR1 and CDR2 from the germline V gene are ENHRY and SYGVKD.

This clonotype was observed a few times. The chain carries TRBV5-5 and TRBJ1-5; no definite D call. This CDR3 is built from 15 residues. The ends were cut back, 2 bases at V and 1 base at J, with 10 bases in the middle. Germline values: CDR1 SGHKS, CDR2 YYEKEE (reference sequence). CDR3 bases: TGTGCCAGCAGCTTTGCCGGGTGGAGCAATCAGCCCCAGCATTTT. Translation gives CASSFAGWSNQPQHF. Drawing the rest from reference TRBV5-5 and TRBJ1-5, the complete variable domain is DAGVTQSPTHLIKTRGQQVTLRCSPISGHKSVSWYQQVLGQGPQFIFQYYEKEERGRGNFPDRFSARQFPNYSSELNVNALLLGDSALYLCASSFAGWSNQPQHFGDGTRLSIL.

This clonotype was seen more than once but under ten times. This rearrangement joins TRBV6-5 to TRBJ2-1; D is unresolved. Germline V gives CDR1 MNHEY, CDR2 SVGAGI. The CDR3 sequence is 12 residues long. V lost 6 bases to trimming and J lost 5 bases, with 8 bases between them. As DNA, the CDR3 is TGTGCCAGCAGGATCCGGGACAATGAGCAGTTCTTC. It specifies CASRIRDNEQFF.

The chain recombines TRBV9 with TRBJ2-3; D unclear. The germline gives CDR1 SGDLS, CDR2 YYNGEE. The V end was cut by 8 bases, the J end by 0 bases, with 16 bases between. This CDR3 has 15 residues. DNA of the CDR3: TGTGCCAGTACCTTACTCGATATTAGCACAGATACGCAGTATTTT. Protein sequence: CASTLLDISTDTQYF.